This entry describes one T cell receptor beta chain. Which antigen it targets is not known. No much larger clone is present one base from it, and per-base qualities are unavailable. This sample was included in a study of T cell responses to AZD1222 COVID-19 vaccine (dated by TCRdb to the early 2020s). Study-wide context: TCR sequencing covered approximately 230 trial participants: about 210 given two doses of AZD1222 and 26 given two doses of MenACWY control vaccine. Enrollment into the trials was organized by age into subgroups of 18-55, 56-69 and 70-plus years, and those subgroups contained approximately 150, 30 and 60 TCR-sequenced participants, respectively. Study-wide conclusions, independent of this receptor: Conclusions about previously exposed vaccinees are limited, since just 6 or 7 AZD1222 recipients were seropositive for SARS-CoV-2 at baseline. Epitopes outside the regions mutated in the B.1.351 and B.1.1.7 variants were reportedly recognized by nearly half of the unique spike-specific TCRs. The 56-69-year group was small, and its depth increase did not reach significance, likely because of low power. Participants were mostly white British, with more females than males. The authors suggested clonal diversity may have been underestimated. Vaccine-associated CD4 TCRs spanned the whole spike protein, with dominant responses in regions 160-218 and 743-854. Because no day 14 peak-response samples were available, the repertoires could be characterized only after the peak T cell response. Spike-specific TCR breadth and depth rose significantly after two AZD1222 doses compared with day 0 and with MenACWY recipients.

The CDR3 regions of human TCRbeta chains were subjected to immunosequencing. Regarding the original processing steps: TCRs in the repertoires were compared against a reference library of SARS-CoV-2-specific TCRs that had been generated with the MIRA antigen-specificity platform. Breadth was defined as the fraction of unique TCRs that were SARS-CoV-2-associated, and depth was defined as the fraction of total T cells that were SARS-CoV-2-associated. Using the MIRA data, each spike-specific TCR was mapped to the spike region that the TCR reacts to and placed in a CD4 or CD8 class. Log10-transformed breadth and depth values were compared by one-way ANOVA with Sidak's multiple comparisons tests. In TCRdb, the immuneACCESS table is reduced to in-frame sequences with V and J assigned. These tables do not hold every clone; where another copy was compared, an unresolved V gene accounts for under half, and the others remain unexplained. D and trimming were read from the DNA, whereas the V and J calls and clone size are those reported in that table. The sample table shows roughly 120,000 clones, and around 88% are seen once. The ten largest clones add up to 6.5% of the sample.

This sample's time point label indicates: about 28 days (+/-7) after the second vaccine dose. Because spike-specific TCR depth and breadth did not differ between the two schedules, AZD1222 recipients who got a second dose at roughly 4 weeks were pooled with those who got a second dose at roughly 12 weeks. Vaccinee samples were obtained from the UK trials COV001 and COV002, which included a single-blind randomized controlled phase 2/3 trial of AZD1222 (ChAdOx1 nCoV-19) in healthy adults. Trial participant PBMC samples were collected at day 0 and day 28 after the second dose for TCRbeta chain sequencing. Inclusive of the bounding cysteine and phenylalanine, the CDR3 is 14 residues long. The entry retains the CDR3 DNA only, 42 bases that are in frame from base 1. V and J are truncated by 5 bases and 4 bases respectively, leaving an intervening sequence of 14 bases. CDR1 and CDR2 are drawn from the germline V gene: MNHEY, SVGEGT.

Sample: peripheral blood, taken 28 days after the second AZD1222 dose. The source of this sequence is an adult who received the AZD1222 COVID-19 vaccine. The V and J segments used are TRBV6-2 or TRBV6-3 and TRBJ1-1, with the D gene too uncertain to name. The DNA reads TGTGCCAGCAGTCAAAGGGCATCAGCCACTGAAGCTTTCTTT. It encodes CASSQRASATEAFF.